This TCR beta chain emerged from a study of shared clonotypes between healthy human individuals. Study-wide points: Naive CD4 clonotypes overlapped across a few donors at around 4.8%.

In the case of this clone: The antigen remains unidentified.

Generated by immunoSEQ multiplex PCR, the TCRdb table keeps only in-frame clones and is missing some. In the table there are over 2 million clones, roughly 90% of which are singletons. V lost 3 bases and J lost 3, with 8 bases in between. Germline V gene sequence: CDR1 MDHEN, CDR2 SYDVKM. The length of the CDR3 is 13 residues. V usage is TRBV28 and J usage is TRBJ1-2; D gene uncertain. The sequencing sample was made of naive CD4+ T cells from PBMCs. Subset specified: CD45RA+ positively selected. The origin of this receptor is a man between 18 and 35 years old in good health. Some clones in this sample may be carry-over from other donors' samples. The CDR3: CASSFDTDYGYTF. Written as DNA, the CDR3 is TGTGCCAGCAGTTTCGACACGGACTATGGCTACACCTTC.